One and the same sample provided the 17 T cell receptor beta chains below, sequenced in a study of blood T cell repertoires in COVID-19. Only in-frame clones appear in the TCRdb table, and some are missing; sequencing was by immunoSEQ multiplex PCR. The data show about 260,000 clones, 75% to 90% seen once. Material: peripheral blood. The receptors stem from a woman aged 45-60 years who had recovered from COVID-19.

This chain connects TRBV6-2 or TRBV6-3 to TRBJ1-2, with a possible D match to TRBD1 (6 bases). Deletions cut 4 bases from V and 2 bases from J, with 8 bases between. The CDR3 contains 13 residues. CDR1 is MNHEY, CDR2 SVGEGT, per germline. CDR3 residues: CASSFTGNYGYTF. The CDR3 DNA reads as TGTGCCAGCAGTTTCACAGGGAACTATGGCTACACCTTC.

The rearrangement joins TRBV28 to TRBJ1-2; D possibly corresponds to TRBD1 (6 bases). This CDR3 region has 15 residues. Per germline, CDR1 MDHEN and CDR2 SYDVKM. Between the trimmed V and J ends, which lost 8 bases and 0 bases, there was a span of 16 bases. The CDR3 DNA is TGTGCCAGCGTTGGACAGCCTGAGTCTAACTATGGCTACACCTTC. This translates into CASVGQPESNYGYTF.

The chain links TRBV4-2 to TRBJ2-7; 8 bases are shared with TRBD2. Trimming cost V 4 bases and J 9 bases; bases outside gene matches: 8. The CDR3 is 13 amino acids. Looked up from germline, CDR1 is LGHNA and CDR2 is YNFKEQ. The CDR3 DNA reads as TGTGCCAGCAGCCCGGGACTAGTTGGTGCGCAGTACTTC. This sequence encodes CASSPGLVGAQYF.

This chain joins TRBV30 and TRBJ2-1; TRBD2 aligns across 13 bases. V lost 5 bases to trimming and J lost 7 bases; unmatched junction nucleotides: 14. The CDR3 extends over 17 amino acids. CDR1 and CDR2 from the germline V gene are GTSNPN and SVGIG (reference sequence). The CDR3 DNA is TGTGCCTGGTGCCGCAGGCTCGGGACTAGCGGGAAGAATGAGCAGTTCTTC. It encodes CAWCRRLGTSGKNEQFF.

This chain uses TRBV28 with TRBJ2-7, with D possibly matching TRBD2 (6 bases). Germline lookup yields CDR1 MDHEN and CDR2 SYDVKM. V was trimmed by 8 bases and J by 7 bases, leaving 15 bases between them. This CDR3 is built from 12 residues. This CDR3 is CASYGLAGEQYF. The DNA for the CDR3 is TGTGCCAGCTACGGGCTTGCGGGAGAGCAGTACTTC.

This rearrangement joins TRBV5-6 to TRBJ1-1; tentative D call: TRBD1 (6 bases). Germline lookup yields CDR1 SGHDT and CDR2 YYEEEE. Trimming left V 6 bases short and J 3 bases short, with 21 bases between. This CDR3 is 16 amino acids long. CDR3 nucleotide sequence: TGTGCCAGCACCTACCAGGGGAACACGAGGGACACTGAAGCTTTCTTT. Translated, it gives CASTYQGNTRDTEAFF.

The chain is built from TRBV6-5 and TRBJ1-1; D is perhaps TRBD1 (5 bases). CDR1 and CDR2 from the germline V gene are MNHEY and SVGAGI. Trimming stripped 7 bases from V and 1 base from J, with 16 bases between. The CDR3 contains 15 residues. The chain's CDR3 is CASTAPGGGNTEAFF. The DNA for the CDR3 is TGTGCCAGCACCGCACCCGGGGGGGGGAACACTGAAGCTTTCTTT.

As to this clone: An end of the junction does not agree with germline; a read error may underlie this. The chain recombines TRBV5-4 with TRBJ2-4; a weak D match, TRBD2 (6 bases). Germline V gene lookup returns CDR1 SGHNT and CDR2 YYREEE (reference sequence). The CDR3 consists of 12 residues. CDR3 in amino acids: CASSSVDGTPDF. CDR3 in DNA: TGTGCCAGCAGCTCGGTCGACGGGACTCCGGACTTC.

The chain has TRBV6-2 or TRBV6-3 and TRBJ2-1; 7 nucleotides match TRBD1. The germline gives CDR1 MNHEY, CDR2 SVGEGT. This CDR3 comprises 14 residues. The V gene end was trimmed by 5 bases and the J gene end by 4 bases; junction bases not matched to a gene: 5. CDR3 DNA sequence: TGTGCCAGCAGTGAGGGGGCGGCATACAATGAGCAGTTCTTC. Encoded protein: CASSEGAAYNEQFF.

The chain uses TRBV5-1 and TRBJ2-6; 8 nucleotides align to TRBD1. Germline values: CDR1 SGHRS, CDR2 YFSETQ. Trimming removed 7 bases from V and 2 bases from J; junction bases left unmatched: 11. The CDR3 sequence is 17 residues long. The CDR3 sequence is CASGNLRRGPGANVLTF. CDR3 nucleotides: TGCGCCAGCGGAAATCTACGCAGGGGGCCTGGGGCCAACGTCCTGACTTTC.

This chain connects TRBV4-3 to TRBJ1-2; 7 bases match TRBD1. The length of the CDR3 is 14 residues. The germline gives CDR1 LGHNA, CDR2 YSLEER. The junction had 3 bases not matched to a gene; V was cut back by 5 bases and J by 0 bases. DNA of the CDR3: TGCGCCAGCAGCGTAGGGGGCTCTAACTATGGCTACACCTTC. Translating it yields CASSVGGSNYGYTF.

The rearrangement links TRBV6-5 to TRBJ2-5; 7 bases agree with TRBD2. The germline V gene has CDR1 MNHEY and CDR2 SVGAGI. The CDR3 consists of 15 residues. With V trimmed by 5 bases and J by 5 bases, 11 bases remained unmatched. The chain's CDR3 is CASSHHRGDGETQYF. In DNA, the CDR3 is TGTGCCAGCAGTCACCATCGGGGGGATGGTGAGACCCAGTACTTC.

The chain recombines TRBV27 with TRBJ2-4; D remains ambiguous. From germline, CDR1 is MNHEY and CDR2 SMNVEV (reference sequence). The CDR3 has 14 amino acids. V lost 3 bases and J lost 7, with 13 bases in between. The CDR3 is CASSFLRERNIQYF. DNA of the CDR3: TGTGCCAGCAGTTTCCTTCGTGAACGGAACATTCAGTACTTC.

This clone has just a few counts. V usage is TRBV6-5 and J usage is TRBJ1-2, with D maybe TRBD1 (6 bases). Germline V gene lookup returns CDR1 MNHEY and CDR2 SVGAGI. Trimming removed 6 bases from V and 2 bases from J, with 10 bases in between. The CDR3 consists of 13 residues. This CDR3 reads CASSRTVNYGYTF. DNA of the CDR3: TGTGCCAGCAGCAGGACAGTGAACTATGGCTACACCTTC.

This clone was seen just once. V usage is TRBV5-5 and J usage is TRBJ1-1, with a weak D call TRBD1 (5 bases). This CDR3 is built from 13 residues. The V end was cut by 2 bases, the J end by 3 bases, with 8 bases between. Germline values: CDR1 SGHKS, CDR2 YYEKEE (reference sequence). CDR3 DNA sequence: TGTGCCAGCAGCTTAGCAGGGTACACTGAAGCTTTCTTT. Its protein product is CASSLAGYTEAFF.

V and J are TRBV2 and TRBJ1-4, with D unresolved. The germline V and J ends were trimmed by 4 bases and 8 bases, with 11 bases remaining between them. This CDR3 is 13 amino acids long. CDR1 SNHLY and CDR2 FYNNEI come from the germline V gene. This CDR3 reads CASSGQVGEKLFF. CDR3 nucleotides: TGTGCCAGCAGTGGCCAAGTCGGGGAAAAACTGTTTTTT.

The V call is TRBV5-6, the J call TRBJ1-5; 7 positions match TRBD1. This CDR3 is built from 16 residues. The J segment lost 6 bases and the V segment lost 2 bases, leaving 11 bases of the junction unmatched. Germline CDR1 SGHDT, CDR2 YYEEEE. This CDR3 reads CASSFRGTASSQPQHF. CDR3 sequence (DNA): TGTGCCAGCAGCTTTCGGGGGACAGCTTCTTCTCAGCCCCAGCATTTT.